A selection of T cell receptor beta chains follows, all from one sample in a study of STAT5B mutations in CD4+ large granular lymphocyte leukemia. The data were produced by immunoSEQ multiplex PCR, yet TCRdb's version contains in-frame clones alone and is incomplete. The sample lists 8,000 to 10,000 clones, around nine tenths occurring once. Sequencing was done on a sample of PBMCs. The receptor set was obtained from a woman aged 70-85 years with CD4+ T-cell large granular lymphocyte leukemia. Each CDR3 is given with its conserved first and last residue. A D gene is named only where the DNA matches it firmly. Clone size is shown for a subset of rows, as once, few, many or a class of expanded clone.

d_gene	abundance	j_gene	v_gene	len	CDR3nt	CDR3aa
TRBD1	.	TRBJ2-4	TRBV9	15	TGTGCCAGCAGCGTAGGCCCTACAGGGGAAAACATTCAGTACTTC	CASSVGPTGENIQYF
.	.	TRBJ2-1	TRBV19	11	TGTGCCAGTAGTACCCGCATTGAGCAGTTCTTC	CASSTRIEQFF
.	.	TRBJ1-4	TRBV19	15	TGTGCCAGTAGTGCCCAGGACAGCCCTAATGAAAAACTGTTTTTT	CASSAQDSPNEKLFF
.	once	TRBJ2-3	TRBV19	14	TGTGCCAGTAGTTCCGGTCAATTCACAGATACGCAGTATTTT	CASSSGQFTDTQYF
.	.	TRBJ1-3	TRBV6-1	12	TGTGCCAGCACAGGGGCTGGAAACACCATATATTTT	CASTGAGNTIYF
TRBD1	.	TRBJ2-7	TRBV13	14	TGTGCCAGCAGCCCGGTACAGGGGGCCCACGAGCAGTACTTC	CASSPVQGAHEQYF
TRBD2	.	TRBJ2-3	TRBV5-1	16	TGCGCCAGCAGTTCCACTTTAGCGGGGGGCGGAGATACGCAGTATTTT	CASSSTLAGGGDTQYF
.	.	TRBJ2-5	TRBV5-6	13	TGTGCCAGCAGCTCGGTCTTTTTGGAGACCCAGTACTTC	CASSSVFLETQYF
.	.	TRBJ2-5	TRBV6-1	14	TGTGCCAGCAGTGTGAATAGGGGTGGGGAGACCCAGTACTTC	CASSVNRGGETQYF
.	.	TRBJ2-2	TRBV5-1	15	TGCGCCAGCAGCTTGACCACCAGTAAGACCGGGGAGCTGTTTTTT	CASSLTTSKTGELFF
.	.	TRBJ2-1	TRBV27	15	TGTGCCAGCAGGTCTGCGGGCGGGGCTTACAATGAGCAGTTCTTC	CASRSAGGAYNEQFF
.	.	TRBJ1-1	TRBV18	13	TGTGCCAGCTCACCACGAGGGATAACTGAAGCTTTCTTT	CASSPRGITEAFF
TRBD2	.	TRBJ2-7	TRBV4-3	20	TGCGCCAGCAGCCAAGGGATTTCGGGACTAGCGGGGGGACCTACCTACGAGCAGTACTTC	CASSQGISGLAGGPTYEQYF
.	once	TRBJ1-1	TRBV7-2	16	TGTGCCAGCAGCCCTCGGATGTGGTCCTTCAACACTGAAGCTTTCTTT	CASSPRMWSFNTEAFF
.	.	TRBJ1-2	TRBV29-1	13	TGCAGCGTTGGGGAGAAACTAGGGTATGGCTACACCTTC	CSVGEKLGYGYTF
TRBD2	.	TRBJ2-2	TRBV5-4	17	TGTGCCAGCAGCTTGGATCCGCGGGGGTCTGCCACCGGGGAGCTGTTTTTT	CASSLDPRGSATGELFF
.	.	TRBJ1-2	TRBV7-9	16	TGTGCCAGCAGCTTAGAAGGGGCCCGCGGTCTCTATGGCTACACCTTC	CASSLEGARGLYGYTF
.	.	TRBJ2-3	TRBV15	15	TGTGCCACCAGCAGAGACCCCGTGACTTCAGATACGCAGTATTTT	CATSRDPVTSDTQYF
.	.	TRBJ2-3	TRBV11-3	17	TGTGCCAGCAGCTTAGCTCCTTTGGTAGGGGGGGCAGATACGCAGTATTTT	CASSLAPLVGGADTQYF
.	.	TRBJ2-4	TRBV11-2	17	TGTGCCAGCAGCTTTAGTCCCCATCCCGGGGGGCAAAACATTCAGTACTTC	CASSFSPHPGGQNIQYF
.	once	TRBJ1-2	TRBV28	11	TGTGCCAGCAGCCGAAAGGGTGGCTACACCTTC	CASSRKGGYTF
TRBD1	.	TRBJ1-1	TRBV6-5	14	TGTGCCAGCAGTAGAAGGACAGGGAACACTGAAGCTTTCTTT	CASSRRTGNTEAFF
TRBD1	.	TRBJ1-6	TRBV4-2	16	TGTGCCAGCAGCCAAAATCCAACAGGGGTTAATTCACCCCTCCACTTT	CASSQNPTGVNSPLHF
.	.	TRBJ2-7	TRBV10-3	14	TGTGCCATCAGTGAGTCGATGGGGGCTGACGAGCAGTACTTC	CAISESMGADEQYF
TRBD1	.	TRBJ2-1	TRBV7-7	14	TGTGCTAGCAGCTTCGACAGGGTGGGCAGTGAGCAGTTCTTC	CASSFDRVGSEQFF
.	.	TRBJ2-5	TRBV11-2	13	TGTGCCAGCAGCTTACCCCCGGAAGAGACCCAGTACTTC	CASSLPPEETQYF
TRBD2	.	TRBJ2-1	TRBV11-3	15	TGTGCCAGCAGCCCGGGACTAGCGGCGAACAATGAGCAGTTCTTC	CASSPGLAANNEQFF
.	.	TRBJ2-7	TRBV11-3	13	TGTGCCAGCAGCCATCCCGGGGGATCCGAGCAGTACTTC	CASSHPGGSEQYF
TRBD2	.	TRBJ2-3	TRBV23-1	18	TGCGCCAGCAGTCAATCGTGGACGAGCGGGGGGCACCCAGATACGCAGTATTTT	CASSQSWTSGGHPDTQYF
.	once	TRBJ2-7	TRBV7-9	16	TGTGCCAGCAGCTTATGGTCTACTACAGTCTCCTACGAGCAGTACTTC	CASSLWSTTVSYEQYF
.	.	TRBJ1-2	TRBV4-1	12	TGCGCCAGCAGCCAAGACTTCTATGGCTACACCTTC	CASSQDFYGYTF
TRBD2	once	TRBJ2-1	TRBV5-8	16	TGTGCCAGCAGCCGCGCCGGGACTAGCGGCTACAATGAGCAGTTCTTC	CASSRAGTSGYNEQFF
TRBD1	.	TRBJ2-7	TRBV7-2	14	TGTGCCAGCGGAGCCGGGACAGGGCGCTACGAGCAGTACTTC	CASGAGTGRYEQYF
.	.	TRBJ1-1	TRBV7-9	15	TGTGCCAGCAGCTTAGGGCCAGGAATGAACACTGAAGCTTTCTTT	CASSLGPGMNTEAFF
.	.	TRBJ2-3	TRBV13	15	TGTGCCAGCAGCCTTGAGGCCCGGAGGGCGGGTACGCAGTATTTT	CASSLEARRAGTQYF
.	.	TRBJ1-5	TRBV5-1	15	TGCGCCAACAGCTTGGATGGGACCCCCAATCAGCCCCAGCATTTT	CANSLDGTPNQPQHF
.	once	TRBJ1-2	TRBV2	13	TGTGCCAGCCGGGAGCTGGAGCCCTATGGCTACACCTTC	CASRELEPYGYTF
TRBD1	.	TRBJ1-2	TRBV4-3	14	TGCGCCAGCAGCCAGGAACAGGGGGCGGGTGGCTACACCTTC	CASSQEQGAGGYTF
.	.	TRBJ2-5	TRBV11-1	16	TGTGCCAGCAGCCCTAAGATCCGGGTTAACCAAGAGACCCAGTACTTC	CASSPKIRVNQETQYF
TRBD2	once	TRBJ2-3	TRBV11-2	15	TGTGCCAGCAGCCTGGATCTAGCGGGGGGGCCGGCGCAGTATTTT	CASSLDLAGGPAQYF